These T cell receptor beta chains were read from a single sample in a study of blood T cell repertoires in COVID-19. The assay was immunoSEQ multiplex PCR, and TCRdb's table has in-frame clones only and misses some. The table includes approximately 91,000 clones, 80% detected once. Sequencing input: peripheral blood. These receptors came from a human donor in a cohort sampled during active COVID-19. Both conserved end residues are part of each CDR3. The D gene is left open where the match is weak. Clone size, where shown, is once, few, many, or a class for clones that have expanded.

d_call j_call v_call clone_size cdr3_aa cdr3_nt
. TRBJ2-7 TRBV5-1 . CASSLGGSDYEQYF TGCGCCAGCAGCTTGGGAGGGTCCGACTACGAGCAGTACTTC
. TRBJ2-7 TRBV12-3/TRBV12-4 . CASSRLGNEQYF TGTGCCAGCAGCCGACTAGGAAACGAGCAGTACTTC
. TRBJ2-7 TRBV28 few CASSRSDEQYF TGTGCCAGCAGCCGCTCGGACGAGCAGTACTTC
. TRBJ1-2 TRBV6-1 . CASSEANSGRGDYGYTF TGTGCCAGCAGTGAAGCGAATTCGGGGAGGGGGGACTATGGCTACACCTTC
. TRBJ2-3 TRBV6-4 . CASSPWYSEDTQYF TGTGCCAGCAGCCCTTGGTACTCTGAGGATACGCAGTATTTT
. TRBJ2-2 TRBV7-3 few CASSYRVTGELFF TGTGCCAGCAGTTACAGGGTCACCGGGGAGCTGTTTTTT
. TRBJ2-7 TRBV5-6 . CASSLRGMGMREQYF TGTGCCAGCAGCCTGAGAGGGATGGGAATGCGAGAGCAGTACTTC
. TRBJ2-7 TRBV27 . CASSLQGAGAPYEQYF TGTGCCAGCAGCCTCCAGGGGGCGGGGGCACCCTACGAGCAGTACTTC
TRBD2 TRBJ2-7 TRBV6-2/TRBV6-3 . CASSSGTRGWEQYF TGTGCCAGCAGTTCCGGGACTAGGGGATGGGAGCAGTACTTC
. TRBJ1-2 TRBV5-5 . CASSLQSPGNYGYTF TGTGCCAGCAGCTTGCAGTCCCCGGGTAACTATGGCTACACCTTC
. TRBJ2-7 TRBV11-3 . CASSLGGPSYEQYF TGTGCCAGCAGCTTAGGCGGGCCCTCCTACGAGCAGTACTTC
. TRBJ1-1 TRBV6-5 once CASRDRDRQTEAFF TGTGCCAGCAGAGACCGCGACAGGCAGACTGAAGCTTTCTTT